One sample yielded the 12 T cell receptor beta chains listed below, sequenced in a study of blood T cell repertoires in COVID-19. The assay was immunoSEQ multiplex PCR, and TCRdb's table has in-frame clones only and misses some. The data contain about 120,000 clones, around 89% of them seen just once; the ten biggest clones take up under 35%. Sequenced sample: peripheral blood. The receptors derive from a man aged 65-85 years with active or convalescent COVID-19.

V and J are TRBV19 and TRBJ2-7, with 10 nucleotides matching TRBD2. CDR1 LNHDA and CDR2 SQIVND come from the germline V gene (reference sequence). V lost 5 bases, J lost 2 bases, and 3 bases stayed unmatched. The length of the CDR3 is 14 residues. The CDR3 nucleotides are TGTGCCAGTAGTGGGACTAGCGCAGCCTACGAGCAGTACTTC. Its protein product is CASSGTSAAYEQYF.

This clone occurred a few times. The rearrangement joins TRBV5-5 to TRBJ2-1; 7 bases match TRBD2. Unmatched junction bases numbered 6, after V lost 0 bases and J lost 3 bases. This CDR3 has 16 residues. Per the germline V gene, CDR1 is SGHKS and CDR2 is YYEKEE (reference sequence). CDR3 nucleotide sequence: TGTGCCAGCAGCTTGGGGGCGGGAGAGTACTACAATGAGCAGTTCTTC. This codes for CASSLGAGEYYNEQFF. Complete variable domain (other parts from reference TRBV5-5 and TRBJ2-1): DAGVTQSPTHLIKTRGQQVTLRCSPISGHKSVSWYQQVLGQGPQFIFQYYEKEERGRGNFPDRFSARQFPNYSSELNVNALLLGDSALYLCASSLGAGEYYNEQFFGPGTRLTVL.

The rearrangement links TRBV7-8 to TRBJ1-3; 9 bases map to TRBD1. Germline CDR1 SGHVS, CDR2 FQNEAQ. Losses at the gene ends were 6 bases for V and 6 bases for J; bases not matched to a gene: 3. The CDR3 has 13 residues. In DNA form, the CDR3 reads TGTGCCAGCAGTTGGACAGGGGAAAACACCATATATTTT. It codes for CASSWTGENTIYF.

The chain links TRBV5-1 to TRBJ2-1, with D possibly matching TRBD2 (5 bases). V was shortened by 0 bases and J by 2 bases, with 6 bases between the two germline ends. The CDR3 totals 14 residues. Germline V gene sequence: CDR1 SGHRS, CDR2 YFSETQ. DNA for the CDR3: TGCGCCAGCAGCTTGGACGGGACCTACAATGAGCAGTTCTTC. It is translated as CASSLDGTYNEQFF.

The V gene is TRBV14, the J gene TRBJ2-7, with D possibly matching TRBD2 (6 bases). Per the germline V gene, CDR1 is SGHDN and CDR2 is FVKESK. The CDR3 is 15 residues long. The V gene lost 4 bases and the J gene lost 6 bases, with 19 bases spanning the gap. The chain's CDR3 is CASSLLAVSSGEQYF. The CDR3, as DNA: TGTGCCAGCAGCCTCTTAGCGGTTTCATCCGGCGAGCAGTACTTC.

The V gene is TRBV15, the J gene TRBJ1-5; 8 bases agree with TRBD1. Trimming took 7 bases from V and 5 from J; bases not matched to a gene: 4. Germline V gene data show CDR1 as LNHNV and CDR2 as YYDKDF (reference sequence). The CDR3 sequence is 13 residues long. The CDR3 coding sequence is TGTGCCACCACAGGGGGCGCGGATCAGCCCCAGCATTTT. It yields the protein CATTGGADQPQHF.

The rearrangement links TRBV19 to TRBJ1-1, with D hard to call. The CDR3 runs 14 residues. Germline CDR1 reads LNHDA; CDR2 reads SQIVND (reference sequence). With 7 bases removed from V and 4 bases from J, the gap between germline ends came to 16 bases. The CDR3 DNA sequence: TGTGCCAGTACCCCTCGGGGATTCAGCACTGAAGCTTTCTTT. Translating gives CASTPRGFSTEAFF.

The chain joins TRBV2 to TRBJ1-3; D perhaps matches TRBD1 (6 bases). Germline values: CDR1 SNHLY, CDR2 FYNNEI. CDR3 length: 14 amino acids. V lost 6 bases to trimming and J lost 0 bases, with 9 bases between them. CDR3 in amino acids: CASRTGFSGNTIYF. Here the CDR3 DNA reads TGTGCCAGCAGGACAGGTTTCTCTGGAAACACCATATATTTT.

This rearrangement joins TRBV5-1 to TRBJ2-7; the match to TRBD1 covers 10 bases. This CDR3 spans 18 amino acids. V lost 2 bases and J lost 7; bases outside the gene matches: 18. Germline V gene lookup returns CDR1 SGHRS and CDR2 YFSETQ. CDR3: CASSFTKGTGVRAMEQYF. The CDR3 DNA follows: TGCGCCAGCAGCTTTACCAAGGGGACAGGGGTCAGGGCCATGGAGCAGTACTTC.

Here the CDR3 reads CASSNSGRPLHF. As DNA, the CDR3 is TGTGCCAGCAGCAACTCTGGTCGACCCCTCCACTTT. The genes are TRBV7-9 and TRBJ1-6; D not certain. With 5 bases removed from V and 12 bases from J, the gap between germline ends came to 11 bases. Germline CDR1 is SEHNR and CDR2 is FQNEAQ (reference sequence). The CDR3 runs to 12 residues.

This rearrangement joins TRBV5-1 to TRBJ2-3; the match to TRBD1 covers 7 bases. This CDR3 is 15 amino acids long. With V trimmed by 0 bases and J by 2 bases, 3 bases remained unmatched. Germline loops: CDR1 SGHRS, CDR2 YFSETQ. The CDR3 loop reads CASSLEGQPTDTQYF. For the CDR3, the DNA is TGCGCCAGCAGCTTGGAGGGACAGCCCACAGATACGCAGTATTTT.

This clone was detected only a few times. V and J are TRBV5-1 and TRBJ2-3; maybe TRBD2 (7 bases). Looked up from germline, CDR1 is SGHRS and CDR2 is YFSETQ. Trimming removed 4 bases from V and 5 bases from J, with 17 bases in between. The CDR3 runs to 15 residues. CDR3 sequence (DNA): TGCGCCAGCAGCCGCGGGCAGGGGAGGGAAGATACGCAGTATTTT. Translating gives CASSRGQGREDTQYF.